This T cell receptor (beta chain) was sequenced during a study of CD8 T cells in ankylosing spondylitis. The study, taken as a whole, reports: Reports of some motif variants in reactive arthritis synovial fluid and blood predate this one. Significant enrichment of disease-linked clones was reported in matched ankylosing spondylitis synovial fluid. Relatively rare in peripheral blood, disease-linked clones were also CD8+.

V was shortened by 0 bases and J by 5 bases, with 15 bases between the two germline ends. This CDR3 is 17 amino acids long. From germline, CDR1 is SGDLS and CDR2 YYNGEE. Making use of molecular barcodes, quantitative 5'-RACE generated TCR beta libraries. TCRdb reanalysed the 5' RACE reads using MiXCR and keeps one entry per CDR3 protein. The sample has approximately 15,000 distinct CDR3 sequences, 2.8% seen once. This clonotype was counted ten times or more. What it binds is not known. The TCR was taken from a male donor with ankylosing spondylitis or in good health (not recorded which). The rearrangement joins TRBV9 to TRBJ1-6; TRBD1 might be the D (6 bases). The sequencing input was blood, either unsorted or a sorted T cell fraction (not recorded which). CDR3 DNA: TGTGCCAGCAGCGTAGCTCTGGGGGCGCAGGATAATTCACCCCTCCACTTT. It codes for CASSVALGAQDNSPLHF.